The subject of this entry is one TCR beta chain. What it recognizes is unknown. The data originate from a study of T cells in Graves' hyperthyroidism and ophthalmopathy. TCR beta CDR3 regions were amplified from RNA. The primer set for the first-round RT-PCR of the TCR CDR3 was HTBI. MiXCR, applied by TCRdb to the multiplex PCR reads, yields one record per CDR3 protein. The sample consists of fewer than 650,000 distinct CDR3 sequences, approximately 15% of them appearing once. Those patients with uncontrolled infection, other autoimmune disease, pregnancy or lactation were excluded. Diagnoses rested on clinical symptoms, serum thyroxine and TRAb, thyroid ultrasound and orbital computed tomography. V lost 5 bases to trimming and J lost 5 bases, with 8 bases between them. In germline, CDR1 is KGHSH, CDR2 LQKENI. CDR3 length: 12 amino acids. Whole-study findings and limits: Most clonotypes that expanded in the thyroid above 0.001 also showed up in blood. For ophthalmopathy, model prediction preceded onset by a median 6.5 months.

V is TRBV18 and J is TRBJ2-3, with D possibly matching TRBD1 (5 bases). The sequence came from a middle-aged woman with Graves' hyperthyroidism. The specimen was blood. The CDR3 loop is CASSTQGDTQYF. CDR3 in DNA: TGTGCCAGCTCAACCCAGGGAGATACGCAGTATTTT.